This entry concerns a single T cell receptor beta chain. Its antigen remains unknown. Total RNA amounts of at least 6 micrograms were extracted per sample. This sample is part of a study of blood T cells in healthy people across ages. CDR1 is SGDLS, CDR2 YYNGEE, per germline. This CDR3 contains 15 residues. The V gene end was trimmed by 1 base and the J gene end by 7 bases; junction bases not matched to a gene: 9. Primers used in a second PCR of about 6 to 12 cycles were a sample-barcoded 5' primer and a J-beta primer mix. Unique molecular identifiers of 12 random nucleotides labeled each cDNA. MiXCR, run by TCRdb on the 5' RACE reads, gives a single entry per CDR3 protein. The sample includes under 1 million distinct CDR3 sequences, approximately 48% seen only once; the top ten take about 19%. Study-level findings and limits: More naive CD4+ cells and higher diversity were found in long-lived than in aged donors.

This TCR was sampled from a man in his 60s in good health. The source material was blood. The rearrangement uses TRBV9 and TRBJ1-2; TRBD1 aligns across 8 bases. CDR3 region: CASSVFWTGFGGYTF. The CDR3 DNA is TGTGCCAGCAGCGTATTCTGGACAGGGTTTGGTGGCTACACCTTC.